In its sample, the clone carrying this T cell receptor (beta chain) was seen many times. Its antigen is unknown. Its ends do not fully match the called genes, so a read error is possible. The data are from a study of early T cells in non-severe SARS-CoV-2 infection. Background on the study: Unsorted whole-blood RNA was sequenced in bulk, leaving chains unpaired. Study-level points and caveats: A preference for anti-spike CD8 responses marked VDJdb matching, which missed private and CD4 specificities.

Germline CDR1 MNHEY, CDR2 SVGAGI. The CDR3 covers 14 residues. cDNA molecules, individually, were tagged with unique molecular identifiers. TCRdb ran MiXCR on the 5' RACE reads and lists one entry per CDR3 protein. The table has about 67,000 distinct CDR3 sequences, roughly 11% seen once. Sequenced input: whole blood. The sequence was collected from an adult who was a healthcare worker with PCR-confirmed SARS-CoV-2 infection or an uninfected control (not recorded which). The J gene is TRBJ2-7, the V gene TRBV6-5; D is unclear. DNA for the CDR3: TGTGCCAGCAGTTATGGTGGGATCTCCTACGAGCAGCACTTC. Protein product: CASSYGGISYEQHF.